This T cell receptor beta chain was identified in a study of blood T cells in healthy people across ages. Study in general: Roughly one uniquely barcoded beta molecule per two T cells was captured.

With a J-beta primer mix and a sample-barcoded 5' primer, a second PCR ran roughly 6 to 11 cycles. Each single sample gave us at least 2.5 million CDR3-containing paired-end reads. TCRdb processed the 5' RACE reads anew with MiXCR; each CDR3 protein has one entry. The sample carries some 1.4 million distinct CDR3 sequences, 40% to 50% recorded once. The germline V and J ends were trimmed by 5 bases and 9 bases, with 11 bases remaining between them. The germline gives CDR1 MNHEY, CDR2 SMNVEV (reference sequence). CDR3 length: 12 residues. As to this clonotype: Its antigen is still unknown.

Study results and caveats: While age rose, TCR beta diversity per million T cells dropped in a roughly linear way. Long-lived donors exceeded aged donors in naive CD4+ cells and diversity.

Sequenced input: blood. J is TRBJ2-1 and V is TRBV27, with D unresolved. This receptor was taken from a woman aged 18-29 years in good health. This chain's CDR3 is CASSPLNREQFF. The CDR3, as DNA: TGTGCCAGCAGTCCGCTAAATCGTGAGCAGTTCTTC.